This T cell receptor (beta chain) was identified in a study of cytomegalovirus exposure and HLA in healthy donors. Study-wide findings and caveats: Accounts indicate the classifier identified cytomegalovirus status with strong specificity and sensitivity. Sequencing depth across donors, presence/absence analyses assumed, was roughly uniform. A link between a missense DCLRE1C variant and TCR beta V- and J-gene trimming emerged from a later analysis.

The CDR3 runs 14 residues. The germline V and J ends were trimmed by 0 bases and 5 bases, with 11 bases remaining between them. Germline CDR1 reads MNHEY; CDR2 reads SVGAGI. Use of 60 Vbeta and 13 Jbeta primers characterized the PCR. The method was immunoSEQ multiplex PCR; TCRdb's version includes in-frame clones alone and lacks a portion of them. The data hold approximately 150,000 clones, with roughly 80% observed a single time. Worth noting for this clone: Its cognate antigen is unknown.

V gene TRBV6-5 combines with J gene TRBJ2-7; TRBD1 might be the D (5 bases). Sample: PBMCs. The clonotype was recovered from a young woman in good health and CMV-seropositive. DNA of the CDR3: TGTGCCAGCAGTTACTCGATCAACAGGCACGAGCAGTACTTC. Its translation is CASSYSINRHEQYF.